The 27 T cell receptor beta chains in this list originate from one sample, sequenced in a study of radiotherapy plus CTLA-4 blockade in lung cancer. Libraries were prepared by immunoSEQ multiplex PCR; TCRdb keeps only in-frame clonotypes and omits some of them. The sample has about 120,000 clones; roughly 86% are singletons. The sample consisted of peripheral blood, taken from a patient treated with radiotherapy plus ipilimumab. These receptor sequences come from a human donor with non-small cell lung cancer that progressed on radiotherapy plus ipilimumab. Some clones in this sample may be carry-over from other donors' samples.

The chain couples TRBV4-2 to TRBJ1-2; D call uncertain. V lost 0 bases, J lost 7 bases, and 12 bases lay in between. The CDR3 covers 14 residues. Germline V gives CDR1 LGHNA, CDR2 YNFKEQ. CDR3 sequence: CASSQDGPGVGYTF. As DNA, the CDR3 is TGTGCCAGCAGCCAAGATGGACCCGGTGTTGGCTACACCTTC.

The gene calls are TRBV19 and TRBJ1-1; tentatively, D is TRBD1 (6 bases). The CDR3 consists of 14 residues. The ends were cut back, 4 bases at V and 5 bases at J, with 14 bases in the middle. Germline values: CDR1 LNHDA, CDR2 SQIVND (reference sequence). The CDR3 sequence: CASSNNRVETEAFF. The CDR3 bases are TGTGCCAGTAGTAACAACAGGGTTGAGACTGAAGCTTTCTTT.

The J gene is TRBJ1-1, the V gene TRBV5-1; D unresolved. Germline-derived CDR1 and CDR2 are SGHRS and YFSETQ. With 4 bases removed from V and 11 bases from J, the gap between germline ends came to 21 bases. This CDR3 contains 14 residues. The CDR3 spells CASSLTGNPVSAFF. The CDR3 region has the DNA TGCGCCAGCAGCCTGACCGGGAACCCAGTGTCGGCTTTCTTT.

V gene TRBV7-2 combines with J gene TRBJ1-2, with D uncertain. The CDR3 has 17 residues. Looked up from germline, CDR1 is SGHTA and CDR2 is FQGNSA. V was pared by 5 bases and J by 2 bases, with 21 bases between. The CDR3 reads CASSPQSPLETNYGYTF. The CDR3 DNA sequence: TGTGCCAGCAGCCCCCAGTCCCCCCTGGAGACAAACTATGGCTACACCTTC.

Points on this clone: The junction and the germline gene differ at one end; a read error may be behind it. The V call is TRBV7-7, the J call TRBJ2-7; the D gene is possibly TRBD2 (7 bases). Germline assignment: CDR1 SSHAT and CDR2 FNYEAQ (reference sequence). The CDR3 contains 14 residues. Written as DNA, the CDR3 is TGTGCTAGCAGCCCCGCGGGGGCGAAGTACGAGCAGTACTTC. Translation: CASSPAGAKYEQYF.

V usage is TRBV29-1 and J usage is TRBJ2-1, with D tentatively TRBD1 or TRBD2 (7 bases each). Germline-derived CDR1 and CDR2 are SQVTM and ANQGSEA. Trimming took 8 bases from V and 3 from J, leaving 20 bases between them. The CDR3 runs 15 residues. DNA for the CDR3: TGCAGCCCGCGGGGGACAGAAACACACTACAATGAGCAGTTCTTC. Its translation is CSPRGTETHYNEQFF.

The J gene is TRBJ1-1, the V gene TRBV7-2, with D perhaps matching TRBD1 (6 bases). The CDR3 has 15 amino acids. V was pared by 5 bases and J by 5 bases, with 18 bases between. The germline V gene encodes CDR1 SGHTA and CDR2 FQGNSA. The CDR3 nucleotides are TGTGCCAGCAGCCACCGCCGGGGGGCTGTGACTGAAGCTTTCTTT. Translated: CASSHRRGAVTEAFF.

This chain links TRBV7-2 with TRBJ1-3; weak D call: TRBD1 (5 bases). Germline V gene data show CDR1 as SGHTA and CDR2 as FQGNSA. Trimming shortened V by 2 bases and J by 9 bases, and 14 bases separated the two germline ends. The CDR3 is 14 residues long. CDR3 in amino acids: CASSLLAQGGTIYF. In DNA, the CDR3 is TGTGCCAGCAGCTTACTGGCGCAGGGAGGCACCATATATTTT.

The rearrangement joins TRBV2 to TRBJ2-5; the match to TRBD2 covers 13 bases. The CDR3 extends over 16 amino acids. Germline V gene sequence: CDR1 SNHLY, CDR2 FYNNEI. The V gene end was trimmed by 7 bases and the J gene end by 0 bases; junction bases not matched to a gene: 5. The DNA for the CDR3 is TGTGCCAGCATTAGACTAGCGGGGGGCGACCAAGAGACCCAGTACTTC. The encoded protein is CASIRLAGGDQETQYF. Full variable domain (rest looked up from reference TRBV2 and TRBJ2-5): EPEVTQTPSHQVTQMGQEVILRCVPISNHLYFYWYRQILGQKVEFLVSFYNNEISEKSEIFDDQFSVERPDGSNFTLKIRSTKLEDSAMYFCASIRLAGGDQETQYFGPGTRLLVL.

The chain carries TRBV5-4 and TRBJ1-3; D perhaps matches TRBD1 (6 bases). The CDR3 loop spans 14 amino acids. Germline values: CDR1 SGHNT, CDR2 YYREEE (reference sequence). V was cut by 4 bases and J by 4 bases, with 12 bases left in between. CDR3 sequence: CASSQKDRGNTIYF. CDR3 DNA sequence: TGTGCCAGCAGCCAGAAAGACAGGGGAAACACCATATATTTT. The variable domain in full, with the rest retrieved from reference TRBV5-4 and TRBJ1-3, is ETGVTQSPTHLIKTRGQQVTLRCSSQSGHNTVSWYQQALGQGPQFIFQYYREEENGRGNFPPRFSGLQFPNYSSELNVNALELDDSALYLCASSQKDRGNTIYFGEGSWLTVV.

The chain carries TRBV6-1 and TRBJ2-3; weak D call: TRBD2 (6 bases). The CDR3 contains 19 residues. The germline V gene has CDR1 MNHNS and CDR2 SASEGT. Trimming took 1 base from V and 1 from J, leaving 21 bases between them. The CDR3 DNA is TGTGCCAGCAGTGAAGGGCCGGGAGATCTCGAATCCCGCACAGATACGCAGTATTTT. This gives the protein CASSEGPGDLESRTDTQYF.

The J gene is TRBJ2-7, the V gene TRBV25-1, with D perhaps matching TRBD1 or TRBD2 (5 bases each). The V and J ends lost 7 bases and 9 bases respectively, with 22 bases between them. Looked up from germline, CDR1 is MGHDK and CDR2 is SYGVNS. The length of the CDR3 is 14 residues. As DNA, the CDR3 is TGTGCCAGCATTCCCAGGGAGTACCCACAAACGCAGTACTTC. Translating gives CASIPREYPQTQYF.

This clone was detected only a few times. This chain's CDR3 is CASSLLSANYGYTF. CDR3 sequence (DNA): TGCGCCAGCAGCTTGTTGTCAGCAAACTATGGCTACACCTTC. V is TRBV5-1 and J is TRBJ1-2; no definite D call. CDR1 is SGHRS, CDR2 YFSETQ, per germline. V lost 1 base and J 2 bases, leaving 9 bases between the germline ends. The CDR3 sequence is 14 residues long.

The chain combines TRBV29-1 with TRBJ2-4; D is uncertain. Germline V gene lookup returns CDR1 SQVTM and CDR2 ANQGSEA. With 1 base removed from V and 7 bases from J, the gap between germline ends came to 14 bases. The CDR3 totals 14 residues. As DNA, the CDR3 is TGCAGCGTTGAAGTACGTAGGGATCGGAACATTCAGTACTTC. Its protein is CSVEVRRDRNIQYF.

The chain is built from TRBV7-6 and TRBJ2-3; D call uncertain. From germline, CDR1 is SGHVS and CDR2 FNYEAQ. The CDR3 is 14 amino acids. The V and J ends lost 0 bases and 6 bases respectively, with 10 bases between them. CDR3 DNA: TGTGCCAGCAGCTTAGCGCCGGATGCGGATACGCAGTATTTT. This translates into CASSLAPDADTQYF.

With respect to this clone: Mismatch with germline at one junction end may stem from a read error. The genes are TRBV5-6 and TRBJ2-5; 9 bases align to TRBD2. Germline CDR1 is SGHDT and CDR2 is YYEEEE. The CDR3 is 17 residues long. CDR3 amino acids: CTSSLVAAGGFKETQYF. For the CDR3, the DNA is TGTACCAGCAGCTTGGTTGCAGCGGGGGGCTTCAAAGAGACCCAGTACTTC. Based on the CDR3 plus reference TRBV5-6 and TRBJ2-5, the full variable domain is DAGVTQSPTHLIKTRGQQVTLRCSPKSGHDTVSWYQQALGQGPQFIFQYYEEEERQRGNFPDRFSGHQFPNYSSELNVNALLLGDSALYLCTSSLVAAGGFKETQYFGPGTRLLVL.

The V and J genes are TRBV7-9 and TRBJ2-1, with 7 bases lining up with TRBD2. Germline CDR1 and CDR2: SEHNR and FQNEAQ (reference sequence). The ends lost 1 base at V and 9 bases at J; junction bases unmatched: 3. CDR3 length: 13 residues. The CDR3 DNA reads TGTGCCAGCAGCTTAGGAACGGGGGGTGAGCAGTTCTTC. This translates into CASSLGTGGEQFF.

This rearrangement joins TRBV4-3 to TRBJ2-1; the match to TRBD1 covers 9 bases. V was clipped by 4 bases and J by 2 bases; unmatched bases: 3. This CDR3 has 15 amino acids. Germline V gene lookup returns CDR1 LGHNA and CDR2 YSLEER. CDR3 sequence reads: CASSPGQGTYNEQFF. The DNA for the CDR3 is TGCGCCAGCAGCCCGGGACAGGGAACCTACAATGAGCAGTTCTTC.

The chain links TRBV18 to TRBJ1-6; D unresolved. The CDR3 consists of 12 residues. Per the germline V gene, CDR1 is KGHSH and CDR2 is LQKENI. The ends were cut back, 8 bases at V and 5 bases at J, with 7 bases in the middle. The CDR3 DNA is TGTGCCAGCACCGGGAATAATTCACCCCTCCACTTT. Translated: CASTGNNSPLHF.

The CDR3 protein is CASSRGTGAHQPQHF. The DNA for the CDR3 is TGTGCCAGCAGCCGCGGGACAGGGGCCCATCAGCCCCAGCATTTT. The V and J genes are TRBV5-6 and TRBJ1-5, with TRBD1 matching 10 bases. The V gene end was trimmed by 4 bases and the J gene end by 5 bases; junction bases not matched to a gene: 6. The CDR3 contains 15 residues. From germline, CDR1 is SGHDT and CDR2 YYEEEE.

V is TRBV28 and J is TRBJ1-1; D perhaps matches TRBD1 (5 bases). The CDR3 sequence is 12 residues long. Germline V gene sequence: CDR1 MDHEN, CDR2 SYDVKM. Trimming stripped 7 bases from V and 1 base from J, with 7 bases between. The CDR3 protein is CASMGPNTEAFF. CDR3 nucleotide sequence: TGTGCCAGCATGGGACCGAACACTGAAGCTTTCTTT.

The chain links TRBV30 to TRBJ1-1; tentative D call: TRBD1 (6 bases). V was clipped by 4 bases and J by 6 bases, with 15 bases between them. The CDR3 sequence is 13 residues long. Germline V gene sequence: CDR1 GTSNPN, CDR2 SVGIG (reference sequence). The CDR3 nucleotides are TGTGCCTGGACCCGGGGGGGGCAGGCTGAAGCTTTCTTT. It encodes CAWTRGGQAEAFF.

This chain links TRBV28 with TRBJ1-2; D gene uncertain. V was clipped by 1 base and J by 7 bases, with 13 bases between them. This CDR3 has 14 residues. Looked up from germline, CDR1 is MDHEN and CDR2 is SYDVKM. The CDR3 loop is CASSLSLQVGGYTF. In DNA form, the CDR3 reads TGTGCCAGCAGTTTATCCCTCCAGGTCGGTGGCTACACCTTC.

The chain uses TRBV2 and TRBJ2-5; D unclear. V was clipped by 2 bases and J by 7 bases, with 11 bases between them. The CDR3 is 13 amino acids. Germline lookup yields CDR1 SNHLY and CDR2 FYNNEI. This chain's CDR3 is CASSERAMVTQYF. CDR3 DNA sequence: TGTGCCAGCAGTGAAAGGGCTATGGTGACCCAGTACTTC.

V and J are TRBV5-4 and TRBJ2-3; 9 nucleotides match TRBD2. Germline CDR1 SGHNT, CDR2 YYREEE (reference sequence). The J segment lost 4 bases and the V segment lost 4 bases, leaving 4 bases of the junction unmatched. The CDR3 sequence is 14 residues long. The CDR3 nucleotides read TGTGCCAGCAGCGGGACTAGCAGGGCAGATACGCAGTATTTT. Translation gives CASSGTSRADTQYF.

There are a few counts of this clone. The chain employs TRBV11-3 and TRBJ1-6; 7 bases are shared with TRBD1. The CDR3 consists of 14 residues. After removal of 5 bases from V and 7 bases from J, the junction contained 5 bases not matched to a gene. Germline V gene sequence: CDR1 SGHNT, CDR2 YENEEA. The CDR3 DNA is TGTGCCAGCAGCACAGGGGCAGCAAATTCACCCCTCCACTTT. This translates into CASSTGAANSPLHF.

This chain uses TRBV6-5 with TRBJ1-6, with 7 bases identical to TRBD1. The CDR3 runs 12 residues. Germline CDR1 reads MNHEY; CDR2 reads SVGAGI. J was trimmed by 8 bases and V by 7 bases; bases with no gene match: 2. The CDR3 sequence is CASTTGDSPLHF. In nucleotides, the CDR3 is TGTGCCAGCACCACAGGGGATTCACCCCTCCACTTT.